A single TCR beta chain is shown here with its context. The entry originates in a study of blood T cell repertoires in COVID-19. Per the study methods: How many nucleated cells were present was estimated from reference gene primer amplification. Clones were read by immunoSEQ multiplex PCR, and TCRdb kept only the in-frame ones, dropping some. The V and J calls and the clone size are those of that table, but D and trimming were determined from the DNA. Altogether about 280,000 clones are present, around nine tenths being singletons, with the ten largest covering over 8%. With 4 bases clipped from V and 4 bases from J, the junction kept 3 bases outside the gene matches. The CDR3 runs 14 residues. Germline V CDR1 and CDR2: SGHAT, FQNNGV.

V is TRBV11-2 and J is TRBJ1-5, with 8 positions matching TRBD1. Sequencing was performed on peripheral blood. The receptor was derived from a man aged 35-49 years with active or convalescent COVID-19. In DNA, the CDR3 is TGTGCCAGCAGCTCAACAGGGGGTAATCAGCCCCAGCATTTT. It is translated as CASSSTGGNQPQHF.